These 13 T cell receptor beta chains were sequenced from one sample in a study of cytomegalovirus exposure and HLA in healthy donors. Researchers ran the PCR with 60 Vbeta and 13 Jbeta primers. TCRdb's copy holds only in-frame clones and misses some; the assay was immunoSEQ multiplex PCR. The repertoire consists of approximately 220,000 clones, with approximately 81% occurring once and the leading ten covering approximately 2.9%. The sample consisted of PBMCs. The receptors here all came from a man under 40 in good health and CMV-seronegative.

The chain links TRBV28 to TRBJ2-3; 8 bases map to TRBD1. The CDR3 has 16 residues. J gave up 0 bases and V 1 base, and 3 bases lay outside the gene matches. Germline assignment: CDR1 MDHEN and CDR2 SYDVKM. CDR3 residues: CASSLYGTGSTDTQYF. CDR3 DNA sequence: TGTGCCAGCAGTTTATACGGGACAGGTAGCACAGATACGCAGTATTTT.

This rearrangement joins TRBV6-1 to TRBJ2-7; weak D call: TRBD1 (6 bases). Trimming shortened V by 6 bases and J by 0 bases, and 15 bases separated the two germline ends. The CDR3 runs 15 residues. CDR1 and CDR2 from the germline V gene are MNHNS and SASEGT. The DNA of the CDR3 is TGTGCCAGCAGGCCATTCCAGGGGAGCTCCTACGAGCAGTACTTC. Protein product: CASRPFQGSSYEQYF.

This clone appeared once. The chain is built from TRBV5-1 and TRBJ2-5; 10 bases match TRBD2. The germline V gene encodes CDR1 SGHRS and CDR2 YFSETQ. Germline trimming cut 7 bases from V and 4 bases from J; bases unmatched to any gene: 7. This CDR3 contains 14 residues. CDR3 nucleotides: TGCGCCAGCCGCCCTAGCGGGGGTCGAGAGACCCAGTACTTC. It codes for CASRPSGGRETQYF. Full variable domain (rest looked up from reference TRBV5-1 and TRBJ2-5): KAGVTQTPRYLIKTRGQQVTLSCSPISGHRSVSWYQQTPGQGLQFLFEYFSETQRNKGNFPGRFSGRQFSNSRSEMNVSTLELGDSALYLCASRPSGGRETQYFGPGTRLLVL.

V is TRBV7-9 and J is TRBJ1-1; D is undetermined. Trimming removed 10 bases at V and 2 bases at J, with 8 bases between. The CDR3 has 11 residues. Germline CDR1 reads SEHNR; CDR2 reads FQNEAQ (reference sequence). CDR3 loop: CATSLNTEAFF. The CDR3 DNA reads TGTGCCACCTCTCTCAACACTGAAGCTTTCTTT. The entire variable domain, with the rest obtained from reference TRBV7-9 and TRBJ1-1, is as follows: DTGVSQNPRHKITKRGQNVTFRCDPISEHNRLYWYRQTLGQGPEFLTYFQNEAQLEKSRLLSDRFSAERPKGSFSTLEIQRTEQGDSAMYLCATSLNTEAFFGQGTRLTVV.

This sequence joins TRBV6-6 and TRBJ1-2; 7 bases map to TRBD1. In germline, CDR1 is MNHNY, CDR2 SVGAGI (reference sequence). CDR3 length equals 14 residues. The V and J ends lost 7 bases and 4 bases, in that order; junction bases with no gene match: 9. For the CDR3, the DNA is TGTGCCAGCACCGTAACGGGACAGAGCTATGGCTACACCTTC. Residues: CASTVTGQSYGYTF.

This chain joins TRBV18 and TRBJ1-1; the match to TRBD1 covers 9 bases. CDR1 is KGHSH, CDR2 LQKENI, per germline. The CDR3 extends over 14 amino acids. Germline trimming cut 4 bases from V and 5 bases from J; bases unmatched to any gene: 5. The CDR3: CASSRTGGRTEAFF. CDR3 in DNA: TGTGCCAGCTCACGAACAGGGGGCCGGACTGAAGCTTTCTTT.

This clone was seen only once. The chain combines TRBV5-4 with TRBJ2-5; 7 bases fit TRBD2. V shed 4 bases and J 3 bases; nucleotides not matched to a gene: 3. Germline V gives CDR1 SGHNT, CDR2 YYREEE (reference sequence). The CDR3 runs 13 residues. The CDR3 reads CASSPSGEETQYF. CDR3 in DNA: TGTGCCAGCAGCCCGAGCGGGGAAGAGACCCAGTACTTC. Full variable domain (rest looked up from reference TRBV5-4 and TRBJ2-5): ETGVTQSPTHLIKTRGQQVTLRCSSQSGHNTVSWYQQALGQGPQFIFQYYREEENGRGNFPPRFSGLQFPNYSSELNVNALELDDSALYLCASSPSGEETQYFGPGTRLLVL.

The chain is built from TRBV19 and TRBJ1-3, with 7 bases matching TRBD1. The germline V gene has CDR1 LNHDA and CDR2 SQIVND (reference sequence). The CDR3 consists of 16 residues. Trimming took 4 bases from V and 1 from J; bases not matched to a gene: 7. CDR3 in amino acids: CASSKKSTGSGNTIYF. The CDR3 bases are TGTGCCAGTAGTAAGAAATCGACAGGGTCTGGAAACACCATATATTTT.

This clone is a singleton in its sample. CDR3 amino acids: CASGERGAVETQYF. The DNA of the CDR3 is TGCGCCAGCGGCGAGCGGGGGGCCGTGGAGACCCAGTACTTC. The V and J genes are TRBV10-2 and TRBJ2-5, with 9 nucleotides matching TRBD2. V was clipped by 8 bases and J by 5 bases; unmatched bases: 9. The CDR3 totals 14 residues. The germline V gene has CDR1 WSHSY and CDR2 SAAADI.

CDR3 nucleotide sequence: TGTGCCAGCAGCTTGGTTCTGAGCTCCTACAATGAGCAGTTCTTC. Encoded protein: CASSLVLSSYNEQFF. The chain uses TRBV5-4 and TRBJ2-1; D call uncertain. Germline V CDR1 and CDR2: SGHNT, YYREEE (reference sequence). The CDR3 consists of 15 residues. V was clipped by 0 bases and J by 0 bases, with 7 bases between them.

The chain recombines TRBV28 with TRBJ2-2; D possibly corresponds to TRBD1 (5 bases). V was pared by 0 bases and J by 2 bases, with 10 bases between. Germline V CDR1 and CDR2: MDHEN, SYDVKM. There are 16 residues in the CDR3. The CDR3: CASSLWTAKNTGELFF. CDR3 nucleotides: TGTGCCAGCAGTTTATGGACAGCGAAAAACACCGGGGAGCTGTTTTTT.

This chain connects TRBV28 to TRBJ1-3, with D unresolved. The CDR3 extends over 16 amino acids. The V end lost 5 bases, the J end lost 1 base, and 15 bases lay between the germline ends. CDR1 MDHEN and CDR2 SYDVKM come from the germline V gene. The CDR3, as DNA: TGTGCCAGCAGTGGCCCCGACGGGTTTTCTGGAAACACCATATATTTT. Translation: CASSGPDGFSGNTIYF. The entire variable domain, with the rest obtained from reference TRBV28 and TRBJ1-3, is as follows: DVKVTQSSRYLVKRTGEKVFLECVQDMDHENMFWYRQDPGLGLRLIYFSYDVKMKEKGDIPEGYSVSREKKERFSLILESASTNQTSMYLCASSGPDGFSGNTIYFGEGSWLTVV.

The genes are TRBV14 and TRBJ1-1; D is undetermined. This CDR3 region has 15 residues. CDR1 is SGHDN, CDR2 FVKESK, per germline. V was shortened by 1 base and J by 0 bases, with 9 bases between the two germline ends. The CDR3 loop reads CASSQVADLNTEAFF. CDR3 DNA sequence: TGTGCCAGCAGCCAAGTGGCGGACTTGAACACTGAAGCTTTCTTT.